Shown below are 19 T cell receptor beta chains from a single sample sequenced in a study of vaccination effects on CD4 cells after COVID-19. The assay was immunoSEQ multiplex PCR, and TCRdb's table has in-frame clones only and misses some. This sample has about 66,000 clones, with around 85% found just once. Culturing for nine to ten days preceded CD4+ T cell isolation. Each participant was given two doses of one vaccine (BNT162b2 or mRNA-1273). No antigens are known for them. The sequences come from CD4+ T cells from PBMCs cultured without peptide, collected after COVID-19 vaccination. The receptors originated from a human donor who received a COVID-19 vaccine.

The chain is built from TRBV9 and TRBJ2-2; no reliable D call. The V end lost 0 bases, the J end lost 3 bases, and 9 bases lay between the germline ends. This CDR3 is built from 15 residues. Germline CDR1 reads SGDLS; CDR2 reads YYNGEE. As DNA, the CDR3 is TGTGCCAGCAGCGTAGAGATCGCAGACACCGGGGAGCTGTTTTTT. Amino acids: CASSVEIADTGELFF.

The chain joins TRBV2 to TRBJ2-3, with TRBD1 identical over 7 bases. With 7 bases clipped from V and 6 bases from J, the junction kept 4 bases outside the gene matches. CDR1 and CDR2 from the germline V gene are SNHLY and FYNNEI. The CDR3 is 12 amino acids. CDR3 in DNA: TGTGCCAGCACCGACAGGGATGATACGCAGTATTTT. It encodes CASTDRDDTQYF.

This chain links TRBV5-1 with TRBJ2-5, with TRBD2 matching over 7 bases. V gave up 4 bases and J gave up 1 base; unmatched junction bases: 4. This CDR3 spans 14 amino acids. Germline CDR1 is SGHRS and CDR2 is YFSETQ. CDR3 coding DNA: TGCGCCAGCAGCCCGCGGGGGTTCCAAGAGACCCAGTACTTC. It encodes CASSPRGFQETQYF.

The V and J genes are TRBV9 and TRBJ1-2, with TRBD1 as a possible D gene (6 bases). This CDR3 has 14 residues. V lost 3 bases and J 4 bases, leaving 13 bases between the germline ends. In germline, CDR1 is SGDLS, CDR2 YYNGEE. CDR3 in DNA: TGTGCCAGCAGCGCGAGGGACATAACCTATGGCTACACCTTC. Protein product: CASSARDITYGYTF.

V and J are TRBV6-5 and TRBJ2-7; possible D gene TRBD2, 7 bases. The CDR3 spans 14 residues. Looked up from germline, CDR1 is MNHEY and CDR2 is SVGAGI. Trimming took 6 bases from V and 7 from J, leaving 19 bases between them. CDR3 sequence reads: CASRFSRGGGEQYV. CDR3 coding DNA: TGTGCCAGCAGATTCTCCCGGGGAGGGGGGGAGCAGTACGTC.

The V gene is TRBV28, the J gene TRBJ1-3, with a tentative D call TRBD1 (6 bases). The ends were cut back, 5 bases at V and 0 bases at J, with 11 bases in the middle. Looked up from germline, CDR1 is MDHEN and CDR2 is SYDVKM. This CDR3 has 15 residues. The CDR3 nucleotides read TGTGCCAGCAGTCTCACAGGGAGCTCTGGAAACACCATATATTTT. It translates to CASSLTGSSGNTIYF.

The chain couples TRBV7-2 to TRBJ1-3, with no clear D. The CDR3 totals 13 residues. Germline V gene sequence: CDR1 SGHTA, CDR2 FQGNSA. The V end lost 3 bases, the J end lost 1 base, and 4 bases lay between the germline ends. The CDR3 region is CASSLRSGNTIYF. Here the CDR3 DNA reads TGTGCCAGCAGCTTGAGGTCTGGAAACACCATATATTTT.

The V and J genes are TRBV5-1 and TRBJ2-1, with TRBD2 matching 8 bases. With V trimmed by 0 bases and J by 1 base, 0 bases remained unmatched. From germline, CDR1 is SGHRS and CDR2 YFSETQ. The CDR3 runs 15 residues. CDR3 sequence: CASSLVAGSYNEQFF. The CDR3 coding sequence is TGCGCCAGCAGCTTGGTAGCGGGGTCCTACAATGAGCAGTTCTTC.

This sequence joins TRBV7-2 and TRBJ2-1; possible D gene TRBD1, 5 bases. This CDR3 has 14 amino acids. The V end lost 1 base, the J end lost 6 bases, and 10 bases lay between the germline ends. CDR1 and CDR2 (germline): SGHTA, FQGNSA. Written as DNA, the CDR3 is TGTGCCAGCAGCTTAGGGCAGGGTGGCAATGAGCAGTTCTTC. Protein product: CASSLGQGGNEQFF.

This chain connects TRBV7-9 to TRBJ2-7, with a possible D match to TRBD2 (6 bases). Germline CDR1 reads SEHNR; CDR2 reads FQNEAQ (reference sequence). Deletions cut 5 bases from V and 9 bases from J, with 20 bases between. The CDR3 runs to 14 residues. CDR3 in amino acids: CASSRGGVPIRQYV. CDR3 bases: TGTGCCAGCAGCCGGGGCGGGGTCCCCATTCGGCAGTACGTC.

The rearrangement uses TRBV6-6 and TRBJ1-5, with D tentatively TRBD1 (6 bases). V lost 8 bases and J lost 0, with 11 bases in between. The germline V gene has CDR1 MNHNY and CDR2 SVGAGI (reference sequence). The CDR3 length is 14 residues. The CDR3 DNA reads TGTGCCAGCGGGGGGCCTTATAGCAATCAGCCCCAGCATTTT. Residues: CASGGPYSNQPQHF.

This clone came up a few times. The rearrangement links TRBV19 to TRBJ2-5; possibly TRBD1 or TRBD2 for D (6 bases each). Germline CDR1 and CDR2: LNHDA and SQIVND (reference sequence). V gave up 3 bases and J gave up 5 bases, with 13 bases separating them. This CDR3 contains 14 residues. DNA of the CDR3: TGTGCCAGTAGTATTTTGGGGGGCAGGGAGACCCAGTACTTC. Its translation: CASSILGGRETQYF. Supplemented by reference TRBV19 and TRBJ2-5, the full variable domain reads DGGITQSPKYLFRKEGQNVTLSCEQNLNHDAMYWYRQDPGQGLRLIYYSQIVNDFQKGDIAEGYSVSREKKESFPLTVTSAQKNPTAFYLCASSILGGRETQYFGPGTRLLVL.

The rearrangement joins TRBV5-1 to TRBJ1-1; D gene ambiguous. V was shortened by 0 bases and J by 1 base, with 10 bases between the two germline ends. This CDR3 region has 15 residues. CDR1 is SGHRS, CDR2 YFSETQ, per germline. CDR3 DNA sequence: TGCGCCAGCAGCTTGGTTGGCAATCAGAACACTGAAGCTTTCTTT. Translating it yields CASSLVGNQNTEAFF.

The V gene is TRBV5-1, the J gene TRBJ2-1; 10 bases match TRBD1. The V segment lost 6 bases and the J segment 6 bases; nucleotides outside the gene matches: 12. The CDR3 has 16 residues. CDR1 is SGHRS, CDR2 YFSETQ, per germline. DNA of the CDR3: TGCGCCAGCAAGATGACCCCGGGACAGGGGTCCAATGAGCAGTTCTTC. Translating gives CASKMTPGQGSNEQFF.

This clone came up a few times. The chain links TRBV5-4 to TRBJ2-3, with 8 bases lining up with TRBD2. The CDR3 consists of 16 residues. Germline V gene sequence: CDR1 SGHNT, CDR2 YYREEE (reference sequence). The V and J ends lost 0 bases and 4 bases, in that order; junction bases with no gene match: 7. This CDR3 reads CASSLEGTRAADTQYF. The CDR3 nucleotides read TGTGCCAGCAGCTTGGAGGGGACTAGAGCCGCAGATACGCAGTATTTT.

This clone has a single count. The DNA of the CDR3 is TGTGCCAGCAGTTTCACAGGGTCGAACCTCCACTTT. Protein: CASSFTGSNLHF. V gene TRBV6-5 combines with J gene TRBJ1-6; maybe TRBD1 (6 bases). The CDR3 runs to 12 residues. Germline V gene sequence: CDR1 MNHEY, CDR2 SVGAGI. Deletions cut 4 bases from V and 15 bases from J, with 13 bases between.

The rearrangement links TRBV6-2 or TRBV6-3 to TRBJ1-5; TRBD1 matches 10 bases. Germline V gene sequence: CDR1 MNHEY, CDR2 SVGEGT. Germline trimming cut 2 bases from V and 1 base from J; bases unmatched to any gene: 2. The CDR3 is made up of 16 amino acids. The CDR3 region is CASSYPGQGSNQPQHF. CDR3 nucleotide sequence: TGTGCCAGCAGTTACCCGGGACAGGGGAGCAATCAGCCCCAGCATTTT.

The V and J genes are TRBV6-4 and TRBJ2-1; 8 bases agree with TRBD2. V lost 3 bases, J lost 7 bases, and 8 bases stayed unmatched. CDR1 is MRHNA, CDR2 SNTAGT, per germline. This CDR3 comprises 15 residues. The CDR3 sequence: CASSEGSGGPNEQFF. In DNA, the CDR3 is TGTGCCAGCAGTGAGGGGTCGGGGGGGCCGAATGAGCAGTTCTTC.

This clone appeared a few times. This rearrangement joins TRBV29-1 to TRBJ1-1, with TRBD1 matching over 8 bases. This CDR3 contains 13 residues. Germline-derived CDR1 and CDR2 are SQVTM and ANQGSEA. The V gene end was trimmed by 6 bases and the J gene end by 3 bases; junction bases not matched to a gene: 6. The CDR3 DNA reads TGCAGCGTGACAGGGGTTGCGGACACTGAAGCTTTCTTT. It specifies CSVTGVADTEAFF.